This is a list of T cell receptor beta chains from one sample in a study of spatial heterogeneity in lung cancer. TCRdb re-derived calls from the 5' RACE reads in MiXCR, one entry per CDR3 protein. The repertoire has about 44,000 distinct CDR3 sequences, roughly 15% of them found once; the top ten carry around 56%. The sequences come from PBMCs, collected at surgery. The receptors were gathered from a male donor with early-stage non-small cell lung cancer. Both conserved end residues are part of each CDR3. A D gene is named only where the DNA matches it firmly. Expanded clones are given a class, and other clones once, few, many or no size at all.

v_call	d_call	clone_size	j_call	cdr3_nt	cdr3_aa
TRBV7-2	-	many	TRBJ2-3	TGTGCCAGTAAACCGGGGACAGATACGCAGTATTTT	CASKPGTDTQYF
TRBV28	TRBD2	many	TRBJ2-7	TGTGCCAGCAGTTACCCGACTAGCGGGAGGCGGGGCTCCTACGAGCAGTACTTC	CASSYPTSGRRGSYEQYF
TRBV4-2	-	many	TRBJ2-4	TGTGCCAGCAGCCCCCACCAGGGAAACATTCAGTACTTC	CASSPHQGNIQYF
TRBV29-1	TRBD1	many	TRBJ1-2	TGCAGCGTTATTAACAGGGGCGGCTACACCTTC	CSVINRGGYTF
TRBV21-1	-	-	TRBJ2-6	TGTGCCAGCATTAAGTCTGGGGCCAACGTCCTGACTTTC	CASIKSGANVLTF
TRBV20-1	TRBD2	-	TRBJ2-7	TGCAGTGCTAAGGGACTAGCGTTCACCTACGAGCAGTACTTC	CSAKGLAFTYEQYF
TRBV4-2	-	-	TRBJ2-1	TGTGCCAGCAGCTCATACCAGCACCGGACTGACAATGAGCAGTTCTTC	CASSSYQHRTDNEQFF
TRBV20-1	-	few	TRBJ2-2	TGCAGTGCTAGAGGACTGACGGCGGGGATTAACACCGGGGAGCTGTTTTTT	CSARGLTAGINTGELFF
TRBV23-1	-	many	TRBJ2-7	TGCGCCAGCAGTCAAAACGCGGGGCCCACCTACGAGCAGTACTTC	CASSQNAGPTYEQYF
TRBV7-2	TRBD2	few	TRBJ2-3	TGTGCCAGCAGCCCCCGGACTAGCGGGGGCACAGATACGCAGTATTTT	CASSPRTSGGTDTQYF
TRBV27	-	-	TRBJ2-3	TGTGCCAGCAGCCCAGGAGGTACGCAGTATTTT	CASSPGGTQYF
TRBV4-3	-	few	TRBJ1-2	TGCGCCAGCAGCCAAGATCTTACAGGGTGGAACTATGGCTACACCTTC	CASSQDLTGWNYGYTF
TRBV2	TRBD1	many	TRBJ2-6	TGTGCCAGCAGCCGACAGGGGGCTCACACCGGGGCCAACGTCCTGACTTTC	CASSRQGAHTGANVLTF
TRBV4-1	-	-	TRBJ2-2	TGCGCCAGCAGCCAAGGGGTAGCGGAGGACACCGGGGAGCTGTTTTTT	CASSQGVAEDTGELFF
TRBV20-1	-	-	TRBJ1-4	TGCAGTGCTACCCCTCCGGGGCCAACGACAACTAATGAAAAACTGTTTTTT	CSATPPGPTTTNEKLFF
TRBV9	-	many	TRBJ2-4	TGTGCCAGCAGCGGGACAGAAAACATTCAGTACTTC	CASSGTENIQYF
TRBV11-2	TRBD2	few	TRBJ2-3	TGTGCCAGCAGCTTATCCAGCGGGAGATCCGATACGCAGTATTTT	CASSLSSGRSDTQYF
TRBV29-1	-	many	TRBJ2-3	TGCAGCGGTACAACAGGGATGCAAGATACGCAGTATTTT	CSGTTGMQDTQYF
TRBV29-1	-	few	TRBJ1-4	TGCAGCGTTGAAGATCGTCGGGAATTGGCAACTAATGAAAAACTGTTTTTT	CSVEDRRELATNEKLFF
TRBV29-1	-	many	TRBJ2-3	TGCAGCGTTGAATGGAAGGGCACAGATACGCAGTATTTT	CSVEWKGTDTQYF
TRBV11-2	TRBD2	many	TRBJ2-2	TGTGCCAGCAGCGCTCTAGCGGCGAACACCGGGGAGCTGTTTTTT	CASSALAANTGELFF
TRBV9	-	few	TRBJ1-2	TGTGCCAGCAGCGTAGGATGGGGCTTCCAAGCTAACTATGGCTACACCTTC	CASSVGWGFQANYGYTF
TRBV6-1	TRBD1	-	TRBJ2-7	TGTGCCAGCAACGACAGGGGCGAGCAGTACTTC	CASNDRGEQYF
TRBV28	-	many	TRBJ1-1	TGTGCCAGCAGTTTTGGCACTGAAGCTTTCTTT	CASSFGTEAFF
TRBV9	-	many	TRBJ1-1	TGTGCCAGCAGCGTAGCAAGTCTATCGGCTGAAGCTTTCTTT	CASSVASLSAEAFF
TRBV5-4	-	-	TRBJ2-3	TGTGCCAGCAGCGATCGGATTTTCACAGATACGCAGTATTTT	CASSDRIFTDTQYF
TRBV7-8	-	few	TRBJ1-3	TGTGCCAGCAGCTCCCAGAGTGAGGGCACCATATATTTT	CASSSQSEGTIYF
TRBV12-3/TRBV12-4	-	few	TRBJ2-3	TGTGCCAGCAGTGGTTTGGCAGACACAGATACGCAGTATTTT	CASSGLADTDTQYF
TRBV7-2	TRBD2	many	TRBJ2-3	TGTGCCAGCAGCTTACAGTCGGGGCTAGCGGCGGGAAATACGCAGTATTTT	CASSLQSGLAAGNTQYF
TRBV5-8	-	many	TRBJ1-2	TGTGCCAGCAGACTAACAGGGTCCTATGGCTACACCTTC	CASRLTGSYGYTF
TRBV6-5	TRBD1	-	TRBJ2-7	TGTGCCAGCAATCTACAGGGGGGCTACGAGCAGTACTTC	CASNLQGGYEQYF
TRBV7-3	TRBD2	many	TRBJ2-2	TGTGCCAGCAGCGTAGCGGGAGGGCTCGACAGCGGGGAGCTGTTTTTT	CASSVAGGLDSGELFF